The clone carrying this T cell receptor (beta chain) has only a few counts. Its antigen is not identified. A junction end diverges from the germline sequence, so it may reflect a read error. These data come from a study of blood T cells in healthy people across ages. With a J-beta primer mix and a sample-barcoded 5' primer, a second PCR ran about 7 to 12 cycles. MiXCR was run by TCRdb on the 5' RACE reads, yielding one entry per CDR3 protein. Of 1.5 million to 2 million distinct CDR3 sequences detected, 28% appear once; the ten largest clones hold roughly 8.2%. General study findings and limits: It was the long-lived donors that had more naive CD4+ cells and higher diversity than aged donors. Age advanced and TCR beta diversity per million T cells fell, roughly linearly. Across samples, TCR beta diversity tracked strongly with naive T cell percentage.

This TCR derives from a woman aged 25 to 45 in good health. Input material: blood.

The CDR3 reads CASVKYLHVDRTDTQYF. The CDR3 DNA reads as TGTGCCAGCGTTAAGTACTTGCACGTCGATCGCACGGATACGCAGTATTTT. The V call is TRBV2, the J call TRBJ2-3; the D is unclear. Germline V gene lookup returns CDR1 SNHLY and CDR2 FYNNEI. The CDR3 runs 17 residues.